This TCR beta chain is drawn from a study of CD8+ T cells in alopecia areata. Study-level points and caveats: Although TCR sharing was seen in mice, sharing across patients was less clear, possibly for HLA-related reasons. It was lesional scalp, especially alopecia totalis/universalis, that showed higher clonality than normal scalp. Normal skin's resident alphabeta T cells are sequenced alongside lesional scalp T cells.

This clone was counted once. The antigen is not known. The CDR3 is 18 amino acids. Losses at the gene ends were 2 bases for V and 0 bases for J; bases not matched to a gene: 4. The germline gives CDR1 MGHRA, CDR2 YSYEKL. Extracted RNA was reverse transcribed into cDNA, the sequencing template. Sequencing was performed with immunoSEQ multiplex PCR; in TCRdb, only in-frame clones are kept and a portion is missing. The repertoire holds about 110,000 clones, with approximately 63% as singletons. Cell sorting was applied to PBMCs, and CD4+ and CD8+ T cells were collected. The chain joins TRBV4-1 to TRBJ2-6, with TRBD1 matching 10 bases. The sequence came from a human donor in good health. Material: CD8+ T cells sorted from blood. The DNA for the CDR3 is TGCGCCAGCAGCCAATGGGACAGGGGTGTCTCTGGGGCCAACGTCCTGACTTTC. Protein product: CASSQWDRGVSGANVLTF.